A single sample is the source of the 18 T cell receptor beta chains below, sequenced in a study of T cell responses to AZD1222 COVID-19 vaccine. TCRdb keeps only in-frame clones here, not all; method: immunoSEQ multiplex PCR. The repertoire holds 68,000 or so clones, with about 90% as singletons. Sequencing used peripheral blood, obtained on day 0 of AZD1222 vaccination. The receptors derive from an adult in good health.

The chain uses TRBV2 and TRBJ1-3; D might be TRBD1 (5 bases). Trimming pared 2 bases from V and 2 bases from J, leaving 13 bases between. The CDR3 consists of 16 residues. CDR1 and CDR2 (germline): SNHLY, FYNNEI. CDR3 bases: TGTGCCAGCAGTGAATTCATCAGGGAGCCTGGAAACACCATATATTTT. This translates into CASSEFIREPGNTIYF.

The genes are TRBV29-1 and TRBJ2-1; possibly TRBD2 for D (5 bases). V was shortened by 2 bases and J by 15 bases, with 11 bases between the two germline ends. Germline V gene lookup returns CDR1 SQVTM and CDR2 ANQGSEA. The CDR3 totals 10 residues. CDR3 sequence reads: CSVELGARFF. The CDR3 DNA is TGCAGCGTTGAATTGGGAGCTAGGTTCTTC.

This chain links TRBV10-2 with TRBJ1-1, with D possibly being TRBD1 (5 bases). The germline gives CDR1 WSHSY, CDR2 SAAADI. V lost 5 bases to trimming and J lost 0 bases, with 10 bases between them. The CDR3 runs 14 residues. This CDR3 is CASSPTVLNTEAFF. The DNA for the CDR3 is TGCGCCAGCAGTCCGACAGTGCTGAACACTGAAGCTTTCTTT.

This clone was recorded once. This chain uses TRBV4-1 with TRBJ1-1; TRBD1 might be the D (6 bases). Trimming took off 0 bases at V and 2 bases at J, with 16 bases between the two ends. This CDR3 has 17 amino acids. CDR1 is MGHRA and CDR2 is YSYEKL in the germline V gene. The CDR3 loop reads CASSQESRGFGNTEAFF. In DNA, the CDR3 is TGCGCCAGCAGCCAAGAAAGCAGGGGCTTTGGTAACACTGAAGCTTTCTTT.

This sequence joins TRBV6-6 and TRBJ1-4; D is unclear. The V gene lost 4 bases and the J gene lost 3 bases, with 15 bases spanning the gap. Per germline, CDR1 MNHNY and CDR2 SVGAGI (reference sequence). The CDR3 has 16 residues. The CDR3 region is CASSFQDREANEKLFF. The CDR3 nucleotides read TGTGCCAGCAGTTTCCAGGACCGGGAAGCTAATGAAAAACTGTTTTTT.

This rearrangement joins TRBV28 to TRBJ2-6; TRBD1 matches at 9 bases. Unmatched junction bases numbered 8, after V lost 4 bases and J lost 1 base. The CDR3 totals 18 residues. Germline CDR1 MDHEN, CDR2 SYDVKM. CDR3 residues: CASSSLGTGRSGANVLTF. CDR3 bases: TGTGCCAGCAGTTCCCTGGGGACAGGGCGTTCTGGGGCCAACGTCCTGACTTTC.

This sequence joins TRBV25-1 and TRBJ2-1, with D perhaps assigned TRBD1 or TRBD2 (5 bases each). V was shortened by 3 bases and J by 8 bases, with 20 bases between the two germline ends. The V gene's germline CDR1 is MGHDK and CDR2 SYGVNS. The CDR3 has 16 amino acids. The CDR3 DNA reads as TGTGCCAGCAGTGACCCGACCCCCATACGAGGGGATGAGCAGTTCTTC. Translated: CASSDPTPIRGDEQFF.

This CDR3 reads CAISDQVNTEAFF. CDR3 nucleotide sequence: TGTGCCATCAGTGACCAGGTGAACACTGAAGCTTTCTTT. The rearrangement links TRBV10-3 to TRBJ1-1; D not resolved. This CDR3 is built from 13 residues. Per the germline V gene, CDR1 is ENHRY and CDR2 is SYGVKD. V was pared by 3 bases and J by 0 bases, with 5 bases between.

The chain uses TRBV7-2 and TRBJ1-1; D remains ambiguous. Germline CDR1 SGHTA, CDR2 FQGNSA. Trimming pared 1 base from V and 14 bases from J, leaving 17 bases between. The CDR3 is made up of 13 amino acids. CDR3 coding DNA: TGTGCCAGCAGCTTAGAAGCGGAGACCGCTGCCTTCTTT. Its translation is CASSLEAETAAFF.

The chain carries TRBV20-1 and TRBJ2-3; D is unclear. The ends were cut back, 3 bases at V and 4 bases at J, with 17 bases in the middle. The CDR3 spans 15 residues. Germline lookup yields CDR1 DFQATT and CDR2 SNEGSKA (reference sequence). CDR3 in amino acids: CSASRISMKADTQYF. The CDR3 region has the DNA TGCAGTGCTAGTCGTATCTCAATGAAGGCAGATACGCAGTATTTT.

The V call is TRBV4-1, the J call TRBJ2-5, with D unresolved. Trimming pared 3 bases from V and 2 bases from J, leaving 7 bases between. Per the germline V gene, CDR1 is MGHRA and CDR2 is YSYEKL. The CDR3 sequence is 13 residues long. The CDR3 sequence: CASSQAYQETQYF. The CDR3 region has the DNA TGCGCCAGCAGCCAGGCGTATCAAGAGACCCAGTACTTC.

The chain carries TRBV6-2 or TRBV6-3 and TRBJ2-7; perhaps TRBD1 as D (6 bases). This CDR3 comprises 14 residues. Per germline, CDR1 MNHEY and CDR2 SVGEGT. Trimming took 6 bases from V and 0 from J, leaving 12 bases between them. Here the CDR3 reads CASSSPGVSYEQYF. CDR3 coding DNA: TGTGCCAGCAGCTCTCCAGGGGTCTCCTACGAGCAGTACTTC.

This chain connects TRBV7-2 to TRBJ1-1; D is possibly TRBD1 (6 bases). The CDR3 is 15 amino acids. Germline lookup yields CDR1 SGHTA and CDR2 FQGNSA. V shed 1 base and J shed 0 bases, with 9 bases lying between them. This chain's CDR3 is CASSLVRGVNTEAFF. CDR3 nucleotides: TGTGCCAGCAGCTTAGTTAGGGGGGTGAACACTGAAGCTTTCTTT.

This clone has a handful of counts. The chain has TRBV11-3 and TRBJ2-5, with D hard to call. Germline CDR1 reads SGHNT; CDR2 reads YENEEA. The CDR3 contains 12 residues. The V gene lost 0 bases and the J gene lost 7 bases, with 6 bases spanning the gap. DNA for the CDR3: TGTGCCAGCAGCTTAGATCGAGGGACCCAGTACTTC. It translates to CASSLDRGTQYF.

The rearrangement links TRBV15 to TRBJ2-1; D not resolved. Trimming cost V 3 bases and J 10 bases, with 13 bases left between them. CDR1 and CDR2 (germline): LNHNV, YYDKDF (reference sequence). The CDR3 loop spans 13 amino acids. The CDR3 loop is CATSRGSPKEQFF. For the CDR3, the DNA is TGTGCCACCAGCAGGGGGTCTCCCAAGGAGCAGTTCTTC. The entire variable domain, with the rest obtained from reference TRBV15 and TRBJ2-1, is as follows: DAMVIQNPRYQVTQFGKPVTLSCSQTLNHNVMYWYQQKSSQAPKLLFHYYDKDFNNEADTPDNFQSRRPNTSFCFLDIRSPGLGDTAMYLCATSRGSPKEQFFGPGTRLTVL.

This chain connects TRBV27 to TRBJ2-7, with D unclear. The CDR3 extends over 14 amino acids. V was cut by 3 bases and J by 2 bases, with 11 bases left in between. Germline assignment: CDR1 MNHEY and CDR2 SMNVEV (reference sequence). The CDR3 is CASSLRALTYEQYF. CDR3 DNA sequence: TGTGCCAGCAGTTTGAGAGCGCTCACCTACGAGCAGTACTTC.

The chain carries TRBV18 and TRBJ1-2; 7 bases map to TRBD1. The germline gives CDR1 KGHSH, CDR2 LQKENI. The J segment lost 3 bases and the V segment lost 3 bases, leaving 7 bases of the junction unmatched. There are 15 residues in the CDR3. The CDR3 nucleotides are TGTGCCAGCTCACCGTCACAGGGGACGGACTATGGCTACACCTTC. It is translated as CASSPSQGTDYGYTF.

The gene calls are TRBV7-9 and TRBJ2-5; possibly TRBD2 for D (5 bases). Germline-derived CDR1 and CDR2 are SEHNR and FQNEAQ (reference sequence). The CDR3 extends over 16 amino acids. V was shortened by 0 bases and J by 4 bases, with 15 bases between the two germline ends. The CDR3 DNA follows: TGTGCCAGCAGCTTAGCGGCCATTTCACTAGGAGAGACCCAGTACTTC. Translation: CASSLAAISLGETQYF.